The clone carrying this T cell receptor (beta chain) was observed at least ten times. The source of the sample is a study of T cell repertoires in cytomegalovirus infection. TCRdb redid the calling of the reads with MiXCR, one entry per CDR3 protein. The top ten hold under 5.5% of the sample, which has 65,000 to 95,000 distinct CDR3 sequences, roughly 3.6% seen once. Trimming pared 3 bases from V and 4 bases from J, leaving 11 bases between. Germline V gene data show CDR1 as KGHDR and CDR2 as SFDVKD. CDR3 length: 14 amino acids. This chain links TRBV24-1 with TRBJ2-5, with D perhaps matching TRBD1 (5 bases). Sequenced input: PBMCs. This receptor was identified in a human donor in good health (CMV status not recorded). Some clones in this sample may be carry-over from other donors' samples. Here the CDR3 DNA reads TGTGCCACCAGTGATACCGGACATTCAGAGACCCAGTACTTC. Translated: CATSDTGHSETQYF.